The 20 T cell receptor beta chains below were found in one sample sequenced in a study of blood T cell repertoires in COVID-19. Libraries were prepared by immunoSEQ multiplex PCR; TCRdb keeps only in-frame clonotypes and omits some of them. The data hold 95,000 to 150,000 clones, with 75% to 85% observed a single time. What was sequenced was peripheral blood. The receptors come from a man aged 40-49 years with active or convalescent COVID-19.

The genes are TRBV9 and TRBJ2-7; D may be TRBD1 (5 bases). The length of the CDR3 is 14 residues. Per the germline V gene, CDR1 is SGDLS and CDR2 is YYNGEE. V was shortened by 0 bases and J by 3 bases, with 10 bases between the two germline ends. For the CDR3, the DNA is TGTGCCAGCAGCGTAGCTCAGACAGACTACGAGCAGTACTTC. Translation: CASSVAQTDYEQYF.

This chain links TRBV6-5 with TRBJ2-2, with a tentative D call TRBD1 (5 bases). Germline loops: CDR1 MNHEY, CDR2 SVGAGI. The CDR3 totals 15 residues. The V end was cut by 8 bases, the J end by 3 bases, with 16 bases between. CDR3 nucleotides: TGTGCCAGCTCAAAAGGGGTGGGTGACACCGGGGAGCTGTTTTTT. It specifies CASSKGVGDTGELFF.

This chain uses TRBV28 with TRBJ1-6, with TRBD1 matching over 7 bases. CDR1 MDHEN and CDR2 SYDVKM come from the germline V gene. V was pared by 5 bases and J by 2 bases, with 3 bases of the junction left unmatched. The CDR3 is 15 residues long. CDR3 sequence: CASSTGETYNSPLHF. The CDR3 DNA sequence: TGTGCCAGCAGTACAGGGGAGACCTATAATTCACCCCTCCACTTT.

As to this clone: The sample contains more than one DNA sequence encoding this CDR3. DNA for the CDR3: TGTGCCAGCAGTTTCAGGGGCTCCTACGAGCAGTACTTC. Its translation is CASSFRGSYEQYF. V gene TRBV27 combines with J gene TRBJ2-7; TRBD1 might be the D (6 bases). Germline V lookup: CDR1 MNHEY, CDR2 SMNVEV (reference sequence). V dropped 3 bases and J dropped 0 bases, with 6 bases sitting between them. This CDR3 region has 13 residues.

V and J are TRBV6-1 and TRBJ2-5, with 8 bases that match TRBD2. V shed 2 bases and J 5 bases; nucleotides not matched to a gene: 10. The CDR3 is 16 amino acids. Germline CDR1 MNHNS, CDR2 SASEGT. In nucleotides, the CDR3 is TGTGCCAGCAGTGAAAGCGGGTTAGCGGGACGGGAGACCCAGTACTTC. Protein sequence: CASSESGLAGRETQYF.

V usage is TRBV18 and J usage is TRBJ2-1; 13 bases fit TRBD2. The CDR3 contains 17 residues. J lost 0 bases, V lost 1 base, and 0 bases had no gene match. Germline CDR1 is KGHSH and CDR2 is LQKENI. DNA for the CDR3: TGTGCCAGCTCACCACGGACTAGCGGGAGCTCCTACAATGAGCAGTTCTTC. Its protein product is CASSPRTSGSSYNEQFF.

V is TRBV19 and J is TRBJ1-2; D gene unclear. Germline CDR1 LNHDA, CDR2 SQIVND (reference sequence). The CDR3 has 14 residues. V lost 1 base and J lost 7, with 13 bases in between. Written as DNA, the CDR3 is TGTGCCAGTAGTATAGGTGGTGAGGGCTCTGGCTACACCTTC. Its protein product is CASSIGGEGSGYTF.

The CDR3 protein is CASTVGGVNQPQHF. The CDR3 DNA is TGTGCCAGCACCGTGGGGGGGGTCAATCAGCCCCAGCATTTT. The rearrangement uses TRBV5-6 and TRBJ1-5; D possibly corresponds to TRBD1 (5 bases). The CDR3 totals 14 residues. Germline CDR1 is SGHDT and CDR2 is YYEEEE. V lost 6 bases, J lost 3 bases, and 13 bases lay in between.

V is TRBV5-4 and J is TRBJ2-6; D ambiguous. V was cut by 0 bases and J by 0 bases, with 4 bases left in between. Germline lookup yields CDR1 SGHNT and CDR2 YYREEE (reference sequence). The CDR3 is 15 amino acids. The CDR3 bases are TGTGCCAGCAGCTTGGGGCACTCTGGGGCCAACGTCCTGACTTTC. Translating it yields CASSLGHSGANVLTF.

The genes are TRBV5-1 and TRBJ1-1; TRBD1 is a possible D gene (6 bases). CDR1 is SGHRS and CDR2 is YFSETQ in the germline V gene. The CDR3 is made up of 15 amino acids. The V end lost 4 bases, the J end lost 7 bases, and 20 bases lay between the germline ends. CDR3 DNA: TGCGCCAGCAGCCCCATAGTAGGGGGAGCCGGTGAAGCTTTCTTT. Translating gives CASSPIVGGAGEAFF.

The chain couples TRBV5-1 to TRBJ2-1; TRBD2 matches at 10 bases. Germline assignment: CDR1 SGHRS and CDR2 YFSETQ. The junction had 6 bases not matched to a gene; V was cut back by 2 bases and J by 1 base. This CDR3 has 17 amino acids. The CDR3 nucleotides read TGCGCCAGCAGCTTCGGAGTAGCGGGAGGATCCTACAATGAGCAGTTCTTC. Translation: CASSFGVAGGSYNEQFF.

The CDR3 loop reads CASSPRLADTQYF. The CDR3 nucleotides are TGTGCCAGCAGCCCCCGACTAGCAGATACGCAGTATTTT. V and J are TRBV11-2 and TRBJ2-3; possible D gene TRBD2, 6 bases. CDR1 is SGHAT, CDR2 FQNNGV, per germline. The CDR3 runs 13 residues. V gave up 5 bases and J gave up 4 bases, with 10 bases separating them.

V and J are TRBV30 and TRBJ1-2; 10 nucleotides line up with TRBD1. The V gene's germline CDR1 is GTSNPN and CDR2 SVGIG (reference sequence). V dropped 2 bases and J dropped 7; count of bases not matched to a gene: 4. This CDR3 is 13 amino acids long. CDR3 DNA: TGTGCCTGGAGTCGGGACAGGGGTAGTGGCTACACCTTC. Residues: CAWSRDRGSGYTF.

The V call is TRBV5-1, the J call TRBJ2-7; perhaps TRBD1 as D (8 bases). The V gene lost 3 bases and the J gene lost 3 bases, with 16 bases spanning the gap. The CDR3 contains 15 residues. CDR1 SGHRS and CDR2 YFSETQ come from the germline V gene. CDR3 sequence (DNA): TGCGCCAGCAGCTCGCAGACAGGGGAGGGCTACGAGCAGTACTTC. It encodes CASSSQTGEGYEQYF. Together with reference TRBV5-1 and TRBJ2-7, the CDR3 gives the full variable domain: KAGVTQTPRYLIKTRGQQVTLSCSPISGHRSVSWYQQTPGQGLQFLFEYFSETQRNKGNFPGRFSGRQFSNSRSEMNVSTLELGDSALYLCASSSQTGEGYEQYFGPGTRLTVT.

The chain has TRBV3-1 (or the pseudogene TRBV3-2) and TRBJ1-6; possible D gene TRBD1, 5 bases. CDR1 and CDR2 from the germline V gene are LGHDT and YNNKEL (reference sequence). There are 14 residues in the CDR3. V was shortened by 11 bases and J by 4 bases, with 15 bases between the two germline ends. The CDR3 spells CAVQGGEYNSPLHF. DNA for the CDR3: TGTGCCGTACAAGGAGGGGAATATAATTCACCCCTCCACTTT.

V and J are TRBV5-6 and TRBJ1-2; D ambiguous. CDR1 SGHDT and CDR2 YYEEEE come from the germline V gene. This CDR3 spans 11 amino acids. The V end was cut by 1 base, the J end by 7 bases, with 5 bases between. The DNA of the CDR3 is TGTGCCAGCAGCTTGATGGCTGGCTACACCTTC. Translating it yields CASSLMAGYTF.

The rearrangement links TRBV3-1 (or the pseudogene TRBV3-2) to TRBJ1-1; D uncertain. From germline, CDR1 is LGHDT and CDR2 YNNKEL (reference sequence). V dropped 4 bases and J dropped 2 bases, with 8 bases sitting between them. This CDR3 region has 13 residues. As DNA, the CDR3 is TGTGCCAGCAGCCCACCGACTAACACTGAAGCTTTCTTT. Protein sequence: CASSPPTNTEAFF.

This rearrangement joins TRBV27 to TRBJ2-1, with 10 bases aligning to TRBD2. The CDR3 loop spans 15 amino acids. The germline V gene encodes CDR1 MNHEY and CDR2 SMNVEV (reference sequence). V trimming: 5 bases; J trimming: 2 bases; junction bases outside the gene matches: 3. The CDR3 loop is CASSLAGVTYNEQFF. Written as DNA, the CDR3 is TGTGCCAGCAGTCTAGCGGGGGTGACCTACAATGAGCAGTTCTTC.

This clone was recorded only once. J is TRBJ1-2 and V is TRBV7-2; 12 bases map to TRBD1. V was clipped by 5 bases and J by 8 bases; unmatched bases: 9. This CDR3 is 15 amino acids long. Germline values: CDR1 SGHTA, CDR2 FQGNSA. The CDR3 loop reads CASSPSGTGGLGYTF. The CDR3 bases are TGTGCCAGCAGCCCAAGCGGGACAGGGGGCTTAGGCTACACCTTC.

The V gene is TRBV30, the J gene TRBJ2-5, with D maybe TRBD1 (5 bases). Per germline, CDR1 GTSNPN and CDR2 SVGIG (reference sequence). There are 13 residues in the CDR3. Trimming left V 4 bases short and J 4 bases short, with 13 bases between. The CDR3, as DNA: TGTGCCTGGAAGGGGCAGGGTGGAGAGACCCAGTACTTC. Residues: CAWKGQGGETQYF.